Listed below are T cell receptor beta chains from one sample, sequenced in a study of T-cell reconstitution after alpha-beta-depleted transplantation in children. Each CDR3 protein is one row after TCRdb ran MiXCR on the PCR reads. The profile covers about 690,000 distinct CDR3 sequences, with about 15% appearing a single time and 1.1% taken by the ten largest. This material consisted of PBMCs from the stem cell graft donor, taken from the stem cell graft. The origin of the receptors is a human donor who donated a stem cell graft to a child with acute myeloid leukemia. CDR3s include the opening cysteine and the closing phenylalanine or tryptophan. Each record gives: clone size, J gene, V gene, D gene, CDR3 DNA, CDR3 protein. A D gene is named only where the DNA matches it firmly. Size is stated for part of the rows, as once, few or many counts, or as a class when the clone is expanded.

abundance: few
j_gene: TRBJ2-3
v_gene: TRBV5-1
d_gene: .
CDR3nt: TGCGCCAGCAGCTTGGACCCTTCAGATACGCAGTATTTT
CDR3aa: CASSLDPSDTQYF

abundance: .
j_gene: TRBJ1-2
v_gene: TRBV6-1
d_gene: TRBD1
CDR3nt: TGTGCCAGCAGTGCTCCGGGACAGTCTAACTATGGCTACACCTTC
CDR3aa: CASSAPGQSNYGYTF

abundance: many
j_gene: TRBJ2-1
v_gene: TRBV29-1
d_gene: TRBD1
CDR3nt: TGCAGCGTTGATAATATCACGGGACAGCACGATGAGCAGTTCTTC
CDR3aa: CSVDNITGQHDEQFF

abundance: many
j_gene: TRBJ2-2
v_gene: TRBV6-5
d_gene: .
CDR3nt: TGTGCCAGCAGTTCGGAGGGGAACACCGGGGAGCTGTTTTTT
CDR3aa: CASSSEGNTGELFF

abundance: many
j_gene: TRBJ2-7
v_gene: TRBV7-6
d_gene: .
CDR3nt: TGTGCCAGCAGCTTAGGGGGTAGCGGCTACGAGCAGTACTTC
CDR3aa: CASSLGGSGYEQYF

abundance: many
j_gene: TRBJ1-6
v_gene: TRBV27
d_gene: .
CDR3nt: TGTGCCAGCAGTTTAGGGGCACGTTCACCCCTCCACTTT
CDR3aa: CASSLGARSPLHF

abundance: many
j_gene: TRBJ2-1
v_gene: TRBV29-1
d_gene: .
CDR3nt: TGCAGCGTAGCCTACAGCCGCCCCTACAATGAGCAGTTCTTC
CDR3aa: CSVAYSRPYNEQFF

abundance: many
j_gene: TRBJ2-1
v_gene: TRBV20-1
d_gene: .
CDR3nt: TGCAGTGCTAGAGATGTACTCACCGGCTACAATGAGCAGTTCTTC
CDR3aa: CSARDVLTGYNEQFF

abundance: .
j_gene: TRBJ2-1
v_gene: TRBV7-8
d_gene: TRBD1
CDR3nt: TGTGCCAGCAGCTTGGGATACAGGGGAGATGAGCAGTTCTTC
CDR3aa: CASSLGYRGDEQFF

abundance: many
j_gene: TRBJ2-1
v_gene: TRBV20-1
d_gene: .
CDR3nt: TGCAGTGCCCAGGACTACAATGAGCAGTTCTTC
CDR3aa: CSAQDYNEQFF

abundance: many
j_gene: TRBJ2-1
v_gene: TRBV12-3/TRBV12-4
d_gene: .
CDR3nt: TGTGCCTCAGCGGAGGAGAGCTCCTACAATGAGCAGTTCTTC
CDR3aa: CASAEESSYNEQFF

abundance: few
j_gene: TRBJ1-5
v_gene: TRBV6-1
d_gene: .
CDR3nt: TGTGCCAGCTCGCTTTTGGGGGGCGGCCAGCCCCAGCATTTT
CDR3aa: CASSLLGGGQPQHF

abundance: few
j_gene: TRBJ1-1
v_gene: TRBV5-1
d_gene: TRBD1
CDR3nt: TGCGCCAGCAGCTTAGGGACAGCCGGAGAAGCTTTCTTT
CDR3aa: CASSLGTAGEAFF

abundance: many
j_gene: TRBJ2-1
v_gene: TRBV5-8
d_gene: .
CDR3nt: TGTGCCAGCAGCTTGGTAACGTTGAGGGACCAAGGCAATGAGCAGTTCTTC
CDR3aa: CASSLVTLRDQGNEQFF

abundance: many
j_gene: TRBJ2-5
v_gene: TRBV24-1
d_gene: TRBD2
CDR3nt: TGTGCCACCAGTGACCACTTAACTAGCGGGGGGGCCGGTCAGACCCAGTACTTC
CDR3aa: CATSDHLTSGGAGQTQYF

abundance: .
j_gene: TRBJ1-2
v_gene: TRBV29-1
d_gene: TRBD1
CDR3nt: TGCAGCGTATTGCAGGGACAGGGGGCCGGTGGCTACACCTTC
CDR3aa: CSVLQGQGAGGYTF

abundance: .
j_gene: TRBJ1-6
v_gene: TRBV30
d_gene: .
CDR3nt: TGTGCCTGGAGTGTTCCCGGGGTTAGCTCCTATAATTCACCCCTCCACTTT
CDR3aa: CAWSVPGVSSYNSPLHF

abundance: .
j_gene: TRBJ2-6
v_gene: TRBV7-2
d_gene: .
CDR3nt: TGTGCCAGCAGATTGGGACTTCTTTCCGGGGCCAACGTCCTGACTTTC
CDR3aa: CASRLGLLSGANVLTF

abundance: many
j_gene: TRBJ1-1
v_gene: TRBV5-5
d_gene: TRBD1
CDR3nt: TGTGCCAGCAGCCCCGGGACAGGCCTTCTCATGAACACTGAAGCTTTCTTT
CDR3aa: CASSPGTGLLMNTEAFF

abundance: few
j_gene: TRBJ2-5
v_gene: TRBV12-3/TRBV12-4
d_gene: .
CDR3nt: TGTGCCAGCGGTACAGGGTCGGAGACCCAGTACTTC
CDR3aa: CASGTGSETQYF

abundance: .
j_gene: TRBJ1-2
v_gene: TRBV12-3/TRBV12-4
d_gene: .
CDR3nt: .
CDR3aa: CASSSSARNYGYTF

abundance: .
j_gene: TRBJ2-1
v_gene: TRBV7-6
d_gene: .
CDR3nt: TGTGCCAGCAGCTTAGGGCCCTCCCTGAATGAGCAGTTCTTC
CDR3aa: CASSLGPSLNEQFF

abundance: .
j_gene: TRBJ2-5
v_gene: TRBV7-9
d_gene: .
CDR3nt: TGTGCCAGCAGCTTAAAGGCTAACTTTATTGGGGAGACCCAGTACTTC
CDR3aa: CASSLKANFIGETQYF

abundance: .
j_gene: TRBJ1-5
v_gene: TRBV15
d_gene: TRBD1
CDR3nt: TGTGCCACTGGGGGACAGGGCGGCCAGCCCCAGCATTTT
CDR3aa: CATGGQGGQPQHF

abundance: few
j_gene: TRBJ2-5
v_gene: TRBV25-1
d_gene: .
CDR3nt: TGTGCCAGCAGTGATCCAGGGGAGACCCAGTACTTC
CDR3aa: CASSDPGETQYF

abundance: .
j_gene: TRBJ1-5
v_gene: TRBV20-1
d_gene: .
CDR3nt: TGCAGTGCCTTATTAGGGGGGGTCCAACGTCAGCCCCAGCATTTT
CDR3aa: CSALLGGVQRQPQHF

abundance: many
j_gene: TRBJ2-7
v_gene: TRBV20-1
d_gene: .
CDR3nt: TGCAGTGCTAGGCTGGACCGGGCCCCCTACGAGCAGTACTTC
CDR3aa: CSARLDRAPYEQYF

abundance: few
j_gene: TRBJ2-2
v_gene: TRBV24-1
d_gene: .
CDR3nt: TGTGCCACCAGTGACCTCGGGGAGCTGTTTTTT
CDR3aa: CATSDLGELFF

abundance: many
j_gene: TRBJ2-7
v_gene: TRBV20-1
d_gene: .
CDR3nt: TGCAGTGCTAGACCCTTCGGTGCCTACGAGCAGTACTTC
CDR3aa: CSARPFGAYEQYF

abundance: few
j_gene: TRBJ2-1
v_gene: TRBV29-1
d_gene: TRBD2
CDR3nt: TGCAGCGTTGAGTCCGGGACTAGCTATGAGCAGTTCTTC
CDR3aa: CSVESGTSYEQFF